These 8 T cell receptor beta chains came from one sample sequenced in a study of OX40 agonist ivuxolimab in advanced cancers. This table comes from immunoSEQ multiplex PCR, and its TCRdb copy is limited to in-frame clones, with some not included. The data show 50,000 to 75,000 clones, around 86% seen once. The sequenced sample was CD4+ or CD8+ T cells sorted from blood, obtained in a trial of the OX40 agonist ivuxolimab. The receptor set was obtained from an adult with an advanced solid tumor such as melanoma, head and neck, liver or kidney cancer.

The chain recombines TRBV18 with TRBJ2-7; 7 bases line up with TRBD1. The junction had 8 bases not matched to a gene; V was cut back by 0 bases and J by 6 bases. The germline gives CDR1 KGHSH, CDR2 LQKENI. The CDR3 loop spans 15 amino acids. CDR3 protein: CASSPPTDRASEQYF. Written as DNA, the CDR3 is TGTGCCAGCTCACCACCAACCGACAGGGCCAGCGAGCAGTACTTC.

The CDR3 region is CASSRGQGLSYEQYF. The CDR3 DNA sequence: TGTGCCAGCAGCAGGGGACAGGGACTTTCCTACGAGCAGTACTTC. V gene TRBV7-9 combines with J gene TRBJ2-7; TRBD1 matches 9 bases. Trimming at V came to 5 bases and at J to 1 base, leaving 6 bases not matched to a gene. Germline CDR1 reads SEHNR; CDR2 reads FQNEAQ (reference sequence). This CDR3 comprises 15 residues.

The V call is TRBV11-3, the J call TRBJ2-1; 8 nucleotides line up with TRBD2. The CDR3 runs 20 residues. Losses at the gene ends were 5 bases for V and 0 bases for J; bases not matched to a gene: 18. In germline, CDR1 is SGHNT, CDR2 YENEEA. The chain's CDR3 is CASSPPPGGRLVGSYNEQFF. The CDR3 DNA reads TGTGCCAGCAGCCCCCCCCCTGGCGGGAGGCTGGTGGGCTCCTACAATGAGCAGTTCTTC.

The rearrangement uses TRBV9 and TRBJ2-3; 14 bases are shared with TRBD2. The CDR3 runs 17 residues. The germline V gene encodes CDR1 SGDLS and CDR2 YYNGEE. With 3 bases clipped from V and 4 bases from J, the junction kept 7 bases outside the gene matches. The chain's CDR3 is CASSDPGLAGEADTQYF. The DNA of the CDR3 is TGTGCCAGCAGCGACCCGGGACTAGCGGGAGAGGCAGATACGCAGTATTTT.

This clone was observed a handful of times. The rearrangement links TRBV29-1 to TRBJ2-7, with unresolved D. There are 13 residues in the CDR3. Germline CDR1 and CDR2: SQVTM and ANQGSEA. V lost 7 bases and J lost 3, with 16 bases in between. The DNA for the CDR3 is TGCAGCGCCAAGATTCGACCGGACTACGAGCAGTACTTC. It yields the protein CSAKIRPDYEQYF.

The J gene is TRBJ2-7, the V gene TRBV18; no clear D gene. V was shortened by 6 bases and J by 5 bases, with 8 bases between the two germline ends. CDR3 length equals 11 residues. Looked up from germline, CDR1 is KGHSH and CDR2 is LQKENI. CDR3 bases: TGTGCCAGCTCCAGGTCGGACGAGCAGTACTTC. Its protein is CASSRSDEQYF. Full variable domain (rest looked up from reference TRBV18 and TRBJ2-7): NAGVMQNPRHLVRRRGQEARLRCSPMKGHSHVYWYRQLPEEGLKFMVYLQKENIIDESGMPKERFSAEFPKEGPSILRIQQVVRGDSAAYFCASSRSDEQYFGPGTRLTVT.

This chain's CDR3 is CASSLGQGSNPDEQFF. As DNA, the CDR3 is TGCGCCAGCAGCCTGGGACAGGGGTCGAACCCGGATGAGCAGTTCTTC. V usage is TRBV5-1 and J usage is TRBJ2-1; 10 nucleotides match TRBD1. This CDR3 contains 16 residues. V dropped 4 bases and J dropped 8; count of bases not matched to a gene: 12. CDR1 and CDR2 (germline): SGHRS, YFSETQ.

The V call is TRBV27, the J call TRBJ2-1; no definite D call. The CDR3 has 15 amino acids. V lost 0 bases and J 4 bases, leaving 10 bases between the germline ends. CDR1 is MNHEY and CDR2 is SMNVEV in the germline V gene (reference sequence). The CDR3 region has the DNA TGTGCCAGCAGTTTATCGAATCAAGAGTACAATGAGCAGTTCTTC. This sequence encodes CASSLSNQEYNEQFF.